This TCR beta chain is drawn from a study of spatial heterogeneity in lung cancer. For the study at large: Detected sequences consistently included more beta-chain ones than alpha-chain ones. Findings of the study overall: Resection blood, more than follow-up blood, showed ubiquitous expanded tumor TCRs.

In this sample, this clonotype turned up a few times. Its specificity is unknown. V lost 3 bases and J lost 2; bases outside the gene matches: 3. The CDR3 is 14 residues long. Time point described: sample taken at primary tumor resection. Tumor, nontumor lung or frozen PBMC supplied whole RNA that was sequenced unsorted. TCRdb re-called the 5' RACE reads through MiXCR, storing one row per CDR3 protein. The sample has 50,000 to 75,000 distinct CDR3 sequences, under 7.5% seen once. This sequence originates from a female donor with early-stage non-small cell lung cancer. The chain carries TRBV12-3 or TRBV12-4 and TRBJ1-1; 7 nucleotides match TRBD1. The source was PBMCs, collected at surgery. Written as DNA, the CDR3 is TGTGCCAGCAGTTTCTACAGGGGTAACACTGAAGCTTTCTTT. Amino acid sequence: CASSFYRGNTEAFF.